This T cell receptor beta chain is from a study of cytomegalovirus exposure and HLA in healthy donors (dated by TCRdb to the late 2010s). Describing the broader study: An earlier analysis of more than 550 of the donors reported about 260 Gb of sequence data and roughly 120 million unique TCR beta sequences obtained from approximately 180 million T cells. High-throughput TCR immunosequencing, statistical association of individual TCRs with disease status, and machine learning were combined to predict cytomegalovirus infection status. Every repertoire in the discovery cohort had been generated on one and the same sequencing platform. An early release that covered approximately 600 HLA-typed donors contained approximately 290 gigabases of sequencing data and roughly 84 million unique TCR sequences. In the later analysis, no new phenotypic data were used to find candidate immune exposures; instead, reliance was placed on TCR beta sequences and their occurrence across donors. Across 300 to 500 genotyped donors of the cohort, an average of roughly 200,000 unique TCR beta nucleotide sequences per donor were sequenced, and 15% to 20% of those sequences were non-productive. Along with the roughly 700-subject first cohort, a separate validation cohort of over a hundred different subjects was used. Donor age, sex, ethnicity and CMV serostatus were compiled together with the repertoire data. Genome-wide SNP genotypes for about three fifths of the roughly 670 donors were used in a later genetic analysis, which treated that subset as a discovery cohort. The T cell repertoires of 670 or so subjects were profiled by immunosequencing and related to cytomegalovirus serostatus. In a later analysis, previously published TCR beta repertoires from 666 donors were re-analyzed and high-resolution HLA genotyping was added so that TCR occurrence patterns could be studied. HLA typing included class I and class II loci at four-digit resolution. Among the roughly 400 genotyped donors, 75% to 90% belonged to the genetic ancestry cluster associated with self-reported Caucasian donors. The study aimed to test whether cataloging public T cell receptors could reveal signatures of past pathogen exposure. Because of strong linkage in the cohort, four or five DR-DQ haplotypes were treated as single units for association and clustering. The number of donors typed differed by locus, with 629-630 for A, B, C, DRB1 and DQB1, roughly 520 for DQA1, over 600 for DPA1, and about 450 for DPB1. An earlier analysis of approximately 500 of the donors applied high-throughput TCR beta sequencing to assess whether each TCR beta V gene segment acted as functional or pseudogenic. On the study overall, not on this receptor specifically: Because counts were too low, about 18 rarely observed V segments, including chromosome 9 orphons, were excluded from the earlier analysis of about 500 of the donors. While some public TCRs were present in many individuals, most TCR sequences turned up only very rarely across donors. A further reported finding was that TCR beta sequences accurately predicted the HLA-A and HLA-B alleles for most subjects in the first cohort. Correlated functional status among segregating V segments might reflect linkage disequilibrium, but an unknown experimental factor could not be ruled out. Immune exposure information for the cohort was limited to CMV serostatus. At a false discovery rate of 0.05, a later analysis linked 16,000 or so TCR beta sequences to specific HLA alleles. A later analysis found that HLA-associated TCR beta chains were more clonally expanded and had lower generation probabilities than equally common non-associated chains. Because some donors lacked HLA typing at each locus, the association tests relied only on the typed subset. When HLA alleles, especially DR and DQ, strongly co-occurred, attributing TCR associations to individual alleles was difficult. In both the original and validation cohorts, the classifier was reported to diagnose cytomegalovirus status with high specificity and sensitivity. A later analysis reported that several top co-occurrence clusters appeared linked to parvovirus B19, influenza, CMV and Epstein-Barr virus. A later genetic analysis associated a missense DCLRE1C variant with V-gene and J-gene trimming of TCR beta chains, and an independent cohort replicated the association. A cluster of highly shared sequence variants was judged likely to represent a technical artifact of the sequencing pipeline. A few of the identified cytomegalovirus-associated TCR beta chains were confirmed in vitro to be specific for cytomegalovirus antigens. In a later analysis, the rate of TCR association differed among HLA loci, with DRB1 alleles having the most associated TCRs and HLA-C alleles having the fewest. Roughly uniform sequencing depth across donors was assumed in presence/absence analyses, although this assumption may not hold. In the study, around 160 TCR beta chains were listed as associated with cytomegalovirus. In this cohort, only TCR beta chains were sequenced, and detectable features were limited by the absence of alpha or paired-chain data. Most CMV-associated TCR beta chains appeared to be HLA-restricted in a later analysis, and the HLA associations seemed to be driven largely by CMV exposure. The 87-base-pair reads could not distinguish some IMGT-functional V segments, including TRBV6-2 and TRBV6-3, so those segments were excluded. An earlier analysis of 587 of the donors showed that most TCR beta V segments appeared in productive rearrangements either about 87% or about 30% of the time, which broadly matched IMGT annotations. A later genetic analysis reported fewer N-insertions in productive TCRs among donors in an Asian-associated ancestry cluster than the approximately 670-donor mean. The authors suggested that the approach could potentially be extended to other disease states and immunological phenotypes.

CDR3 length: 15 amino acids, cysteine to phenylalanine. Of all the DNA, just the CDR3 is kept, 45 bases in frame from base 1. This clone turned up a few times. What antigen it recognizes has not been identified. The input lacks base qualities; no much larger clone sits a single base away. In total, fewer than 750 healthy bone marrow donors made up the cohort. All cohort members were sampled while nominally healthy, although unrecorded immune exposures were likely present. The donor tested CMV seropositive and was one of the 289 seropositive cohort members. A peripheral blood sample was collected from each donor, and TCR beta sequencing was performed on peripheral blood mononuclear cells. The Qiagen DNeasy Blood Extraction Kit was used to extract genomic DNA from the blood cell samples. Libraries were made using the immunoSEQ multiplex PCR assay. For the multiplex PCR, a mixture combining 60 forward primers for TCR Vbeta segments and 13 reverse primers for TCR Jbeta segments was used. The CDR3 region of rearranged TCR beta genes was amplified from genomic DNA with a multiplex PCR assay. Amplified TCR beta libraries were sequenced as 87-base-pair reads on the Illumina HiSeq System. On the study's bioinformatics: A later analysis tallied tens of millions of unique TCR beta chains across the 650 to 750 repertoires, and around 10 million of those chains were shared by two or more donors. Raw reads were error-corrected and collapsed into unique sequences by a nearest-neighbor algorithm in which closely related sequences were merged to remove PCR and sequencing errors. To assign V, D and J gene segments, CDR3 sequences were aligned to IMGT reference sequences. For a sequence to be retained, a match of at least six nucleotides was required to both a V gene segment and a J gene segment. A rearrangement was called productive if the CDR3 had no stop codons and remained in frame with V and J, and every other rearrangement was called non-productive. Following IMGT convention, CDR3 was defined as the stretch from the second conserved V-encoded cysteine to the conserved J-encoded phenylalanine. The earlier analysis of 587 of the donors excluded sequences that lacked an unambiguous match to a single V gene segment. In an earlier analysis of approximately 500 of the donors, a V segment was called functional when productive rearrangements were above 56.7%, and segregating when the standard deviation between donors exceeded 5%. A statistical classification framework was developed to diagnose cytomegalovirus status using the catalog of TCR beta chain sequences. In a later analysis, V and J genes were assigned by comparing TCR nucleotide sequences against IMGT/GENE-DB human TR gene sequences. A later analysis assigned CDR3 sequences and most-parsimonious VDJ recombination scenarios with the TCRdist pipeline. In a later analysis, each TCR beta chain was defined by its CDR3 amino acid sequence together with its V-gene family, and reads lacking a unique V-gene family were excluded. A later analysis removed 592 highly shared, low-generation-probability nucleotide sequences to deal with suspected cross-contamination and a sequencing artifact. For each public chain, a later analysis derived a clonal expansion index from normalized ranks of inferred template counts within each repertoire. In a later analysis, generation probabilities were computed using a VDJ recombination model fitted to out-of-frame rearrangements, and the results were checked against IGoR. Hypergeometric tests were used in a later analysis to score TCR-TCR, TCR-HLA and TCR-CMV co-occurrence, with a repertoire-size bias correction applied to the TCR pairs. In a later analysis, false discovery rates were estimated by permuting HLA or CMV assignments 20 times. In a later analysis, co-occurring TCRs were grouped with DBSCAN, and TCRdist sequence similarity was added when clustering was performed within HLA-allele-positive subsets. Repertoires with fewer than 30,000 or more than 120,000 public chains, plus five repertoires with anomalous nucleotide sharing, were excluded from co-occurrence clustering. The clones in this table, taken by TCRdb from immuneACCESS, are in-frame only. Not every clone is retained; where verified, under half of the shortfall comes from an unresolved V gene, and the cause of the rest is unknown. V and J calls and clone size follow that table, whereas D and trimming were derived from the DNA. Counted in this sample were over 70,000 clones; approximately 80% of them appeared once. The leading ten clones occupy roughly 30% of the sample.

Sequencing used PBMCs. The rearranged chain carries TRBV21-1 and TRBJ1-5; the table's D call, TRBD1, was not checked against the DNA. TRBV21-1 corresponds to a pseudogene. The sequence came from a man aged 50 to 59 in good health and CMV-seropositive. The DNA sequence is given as TGTGCCAGCAGCGCGACAGGGGGGGGTCGTTGGCCCCAGCATTTT. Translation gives CASSATGGGRWPQHF.